Sequencing of this T cell receptor (beta chain) was carried out in a study of PD-1 blockade in classical Hodgkin lymphoma. The table came from immunoSEQ multiplex PCR; TCRdb's copy has only in-frame clones and leaves some out. The sample carries about 2,300 clones, approximately 59% recorded once. The germline V gene has CDR1 LNHDA and CDR2 SQIVND (reference sequence). This CDR3 spans 13 amino acids. V lost 6 bases and J 8 bases, leaving 16 bases between the germline ends. Every patient was affected by relapse after autologous stem cell transplantation, while exposure to brentuximab vedotin was not uniform.

The material was peripheral blood mononuclear cells (PBMCs), obtained at baseline. This chain joins TRBV19 and TRBJ1-1; D remains ambiguous. The clonotype originates from a human donor with classical Hodgkin lymphoma. For the CDR3, the DNA is TGTGCCAGTAGATCAGGACTTCCATGGGAAGCTTTCTTT. Amino acid sequence: CASRSGLPWEAFF.